This T cell receptor (beta chain) was identified in a study of cytotoxic CD8 clonotypes in ibrutinib-treated CLL. The CDR3 consists of 16 residues. Trimming stripped 5 bases from V and 2 bases from J, with 22 bases between. CDR1 and CDR2 from the germline V gene are SQVTM and ANQGSEA. Only in-frame clones appear in the TCRdb table, and some are missing; sequencing was by immunoSEQ multiplex PCR. The sample holds roughly 53,000 clones, approximately 54% seen once. As concerns this clone: Its antigen is currently unknown.

General study results and limits: Baseline values of clonality outstripped age-matched healthy donors and followed circulating CD8+ T-cell counts. Clonality increased at ibrutinib response, then returned toward baseline at progression.

The chain employs TRBV29-1 and TRBJ2-7; perhaps D is TRBD1 or TRBD2 (7 bases each). This specimen consisted of PBMCs, obtained at disease progression, from a patient treated with ibrutinib. The clonotype originates from a human donor with chronic lymphocytic leukemia. The CDR3 coding sequence is TGCAGCGTTACAATCGCCTACAGGGGAGGGCCCTACGAGCAGTACTTC. This sequence encodes CSVTIAYRGGPYEQYF.